The T cell receptor beta chain under discussion was sequenced for a study of blood T cell repertoires in COVID-19. Repertoires were generated with immunoSEQ multiplex PCR, while TCRdb's copy carries only in-frame clones and drops some. The sample comprises some 490,000 clones, approximately 85% of which are singletons, and more than 3% rests with the top ten. The receptor was isolated from a human donor in a cohort sampled during active COVID-19. The sequenced sample consisted of peripheral blood.

The CDR3 sequence is CASSSWGGASGANVLTF. For the CDR3, the DNA is TGTGCCAGCAGCTCGTGGGGGGGCGCCTCTGGGGCCAACGTCCTGACTTTC. The rearrangement links TRBV7-9 to TRBJ2-6; perhaps TRBD2 as D (7 bases). V lost 4 bases, J lost 0 bases, and 13 bases lay in between. This CDR3 comprises 17 residues. Per the germline V gene, CDR1 is SEHNR and CDR2 is FQNEAQ (reference sequence).